Here is one T cell receptor beta chain with its context. Its target is unknown. The record originates from a study of CD8+ T cells in alopecia areata. This CDR3 region has 15 residues. The V end lost 5 bases, the J end lost 4 bases, and 16 bases lay between the germline ends. Germline-derived CDR1 and CDR2 are MNHEY and SMNVEV (reference sequence). Once RNA had been extracted, it was reverse transcribed into cDNA to act as the sequencing template. Generated by immunoSEQ multiplex PCR, the TCRdb table keeps only in-frame clones and is missing some. This repertoire shows about 110,000 clones, 45% to 60% found once; its top ten account for roughly 25%. Study findings and constraints: Clonality was higher in lesional than normal scalp, especially in alopecia totalis/universalis. Scalp sample sequencing also detects resident alphabeta T cells of normal skin.

The chain recombines TRBV27 with TRBJ2-3; D possibly corresponds to TRBD2 (6 bases). The sequence came from a human donor with alopecia areata. The sequenced material came from NKG2D-low CD8+ T cells sorted from blood. The CDR3 is CASSPHSGSPDTQYF. The CDR3 DNA reads TGTGCCAGCAGTCCCCATTCCGGGAGCCCAGATACGCAGTATTTT.